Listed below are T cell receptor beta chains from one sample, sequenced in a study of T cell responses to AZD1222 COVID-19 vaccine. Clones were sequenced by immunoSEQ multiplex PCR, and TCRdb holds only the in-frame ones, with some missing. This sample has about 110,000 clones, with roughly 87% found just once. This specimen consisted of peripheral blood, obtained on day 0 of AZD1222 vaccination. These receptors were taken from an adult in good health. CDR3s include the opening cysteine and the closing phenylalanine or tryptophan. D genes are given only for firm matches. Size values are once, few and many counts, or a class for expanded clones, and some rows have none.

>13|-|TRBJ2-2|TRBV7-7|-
TGTGCCAGCAGCTTAGTCGGAGTGGGGGAGCTGTTTTTT
CASSLVGVGELFF
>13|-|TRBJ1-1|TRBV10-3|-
TGTGCCATCGCGGATCAGGGCCACACTGAAGCTTTCTTT
CAIADQGHTEAFF
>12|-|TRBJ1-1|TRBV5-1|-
TGCGCCAGCAGGGGGACCGACACTGAAGCTTTCTTT
CASRGTDTEAFF
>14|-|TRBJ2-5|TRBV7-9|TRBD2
TGTGCCAGCAGCTTTCTAGCGGGGCAAGAGACCCAGTACTTC
CASSFLAGQETQYF
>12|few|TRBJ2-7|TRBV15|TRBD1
TGTGCCACCAGGTCGACAGGGAATGAGCAGTACTTC
CATRSTGNEQYF
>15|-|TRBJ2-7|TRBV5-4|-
TGTGCCAGCAGCCCGGGATCTCGGAGGATGTACGAGCAGTACTTC
CASSPGSRRMYEQYF
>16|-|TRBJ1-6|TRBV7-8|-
TGTGCCAGCAGACGGGTGCTAAGCTCCTATAATTCACCCCTCCACTTT
CASRRVLSSYNSPLHF
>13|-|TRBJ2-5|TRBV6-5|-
TGTGCCAGCAGTAGACAGTTCCAAGAGACCCAGTACTTC
CASSRQFQETQYF
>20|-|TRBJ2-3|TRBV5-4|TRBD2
TGTGCCAGCAGCTTGGAGCGGGCCGAGCGGGGGGGCCTCGGCACAGATACGCAGTATTTT
CASSLERAERGGLGTDTQYF
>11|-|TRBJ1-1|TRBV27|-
TGTGCCACCCATGAGGGGACTGAAGCTTTCTTT
CATHEGTEAFF
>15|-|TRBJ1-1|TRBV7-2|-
TGTGCCAGCAGCTTAGGGCCCGGGACTCACACTGAAGCTTTCTTT
CASSLGPGTHTEAFF
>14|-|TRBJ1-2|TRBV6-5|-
TGTGCCAGCAGCTCAACCTCAGGGGCCGATGGCTACACCTTC
CASSSTSGADGYTF
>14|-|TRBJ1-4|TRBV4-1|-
TGCGCCAGCAGCCCACGACAGGAGAATGAAAAACTGTTTTTT
CASSPRQENEKLFF
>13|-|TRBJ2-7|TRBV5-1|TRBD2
TGCGCCAGCAGGACTTCGGGGGGGTACGAGCAGTACTTC
CASRTSGGYEQYF
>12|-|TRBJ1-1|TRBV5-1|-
TGCGCCAGCAGCTCGGAGAACACTGAAGCTTTCTTT
CASSSENTEAFF
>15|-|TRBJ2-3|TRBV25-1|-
TGTGCCAGCAGTCCGCCAGGTGAGGGGACAGATACGCAGTATTTT
CASSPPGEGTDTQYF
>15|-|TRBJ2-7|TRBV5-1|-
TGCGCCAGCAGTCCTAGAGCGGTGGGGATATACGAGCAGTACTTC
CASSPRAVGIYEQYF
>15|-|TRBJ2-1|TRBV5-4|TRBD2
TGTGCCAGCAGCTCCTGGGTAGCGGGCGGGAATGAGCAGTTCTTC
CASSSWVAGGNEQFF
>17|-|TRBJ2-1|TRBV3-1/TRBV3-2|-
TGTGCCAGCAGCCAACTTACGACAGGTGCCCCCTACAATGAGCAGTTCTTC
CASSQLTTGAPYNEQFF
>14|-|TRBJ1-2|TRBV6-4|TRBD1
TGTGCCAGCAGTGACGGACAGGGCGTCGATGGCTACACCTTC
CASSDGQGVDGYTF
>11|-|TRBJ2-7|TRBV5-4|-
TGTGCCAGCAGCTCCTCGGGCGAGCAGTACTTC
CASSSSGEQYF
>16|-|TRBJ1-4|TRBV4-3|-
TGCGCCAGCAGCCAAGATCCCAGGGCAACTAATGAAAAACTGTTTTTT
CASSQDPRATNEKLFF
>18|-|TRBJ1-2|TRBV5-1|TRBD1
TGCGCCAGCAGCTTGGCCGGACTTCTCCGACAGGGGAGGGATGGCTACACCTTC
CASSLAGLLRQGRDGYTF
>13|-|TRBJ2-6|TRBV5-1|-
TGCGCCAGCAGCTACGGCCGGGCCAACGTCCTGACTTTC
CASSYGRANVLTF
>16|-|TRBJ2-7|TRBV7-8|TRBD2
TGTGCCAGCAGCCCCGGACTAGCGGGGGGTTACTACGAGCAGTACTTC
CASSPGLAGGYYEQYF
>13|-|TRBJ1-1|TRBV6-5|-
TGTGCCAGCATCCTTCAGGGTAACACTGAAGCTTTCTTT
CASILQGNTEAFF
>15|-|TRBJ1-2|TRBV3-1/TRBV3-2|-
TGTGCCAGCAGCCCTGAGGGGTCGGGATACTATGGCTACACCTTC
CASSPEGSGYYGYTF
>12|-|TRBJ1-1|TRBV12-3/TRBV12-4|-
TGTGCCAGCAGCCAAGCCTTAGGTGAAGCTTTCTTT
CASSQALGEAFF
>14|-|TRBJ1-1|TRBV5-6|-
TGTGCCAGCAGCTTGGGTGGGGGGCAAACTGAAGCTTTCTTT
CASSLGGGQTEAFF
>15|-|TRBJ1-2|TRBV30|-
TGTGCCTGGAGTGTACTCCGGATAGCTAACTATGGCTACACCTTC
CAWSVLRIANYGYTF
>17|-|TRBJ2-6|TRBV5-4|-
TGTGCCAGCAGCTCGGGCGCCTCCGGGACAGGGGCCAACGTCCTGACTTTC
CASSSGASGTGANVLTF
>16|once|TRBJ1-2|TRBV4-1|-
TGCGCCAGCAGCCAACCAAGGACATCAACGAACTATGGCTACACCTTC
CASSQPRTSTNYGYTF
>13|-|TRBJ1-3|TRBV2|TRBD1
TGTGCCAGGGACAGGGGGTCTGGAAACACCATATATTTT
CARDRGSGNTIYF
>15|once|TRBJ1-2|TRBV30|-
TGTGCCTGGAGTGTAGCCCTCCAGGGGACGGAAGGCTACACCTTC
CAWSVALQGTEGYTF
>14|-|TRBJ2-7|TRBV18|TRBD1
TGTGCCAGCGCACCGGGACAGGGCTCCTACGAGCAGTACTTC
CASAPGQGSYEQYF
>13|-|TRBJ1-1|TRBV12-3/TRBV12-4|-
TGTGCCAGCAGTCCCCGGGCCCCGAGTGTAGCTTTCTTT
CASSPRAPSVAFF
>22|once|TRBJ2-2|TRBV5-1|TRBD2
TGCGCCAGCAGCTGGACCGTCGGACTAGCGGGGGGGCAACGTCGAGCAACCGGGGAGCTGTTTTTT
CASSWTVGLAGGQRRATGELFF
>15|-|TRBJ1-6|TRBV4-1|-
TGCGCCAGCAGCCAAGACGCAGGGATTAATTCACCCCTCCACTTT
CASSQDAGINSPLHF
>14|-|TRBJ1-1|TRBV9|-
TGTGCCAGCAGCTCGTACCCGGGGGCCACTGAAGCTTTCTTT
CASSSYPGATEAFF
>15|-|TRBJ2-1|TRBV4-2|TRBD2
TGTGCCAGCAGCCAAGGAACTAGCGGTTACAATGAGCAGTTCTTC
CASSQGTSGYNEQFF
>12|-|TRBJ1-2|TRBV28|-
TGTGCCAGCAGTTTAGGAGGCTATGGCTACACCTTC
CASSLGGYGYTF
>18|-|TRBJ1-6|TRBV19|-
TGTGCCAGTAGTATGGTTGGGGGATCAAGCTCCTATAATTCACCCCTCCACTTT
CASSMVGGSSSYNSPLHF
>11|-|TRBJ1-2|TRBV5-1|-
TGCGCCAGCAGCTTGACCCTGGACACCATCTTC
CASSLTLDTIF